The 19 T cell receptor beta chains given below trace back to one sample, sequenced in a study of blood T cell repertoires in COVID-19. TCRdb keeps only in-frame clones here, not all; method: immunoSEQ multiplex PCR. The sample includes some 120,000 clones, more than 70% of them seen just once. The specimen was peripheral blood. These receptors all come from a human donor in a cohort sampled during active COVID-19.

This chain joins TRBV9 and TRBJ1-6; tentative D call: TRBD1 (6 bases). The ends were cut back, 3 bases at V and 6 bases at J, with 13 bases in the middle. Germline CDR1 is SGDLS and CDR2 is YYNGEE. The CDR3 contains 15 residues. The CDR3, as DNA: TGTGCCAGCAGCGGATGGACAGCGGTTAATTCACCCCTCCACTTT. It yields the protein CASSGWTAVNSPLHF.

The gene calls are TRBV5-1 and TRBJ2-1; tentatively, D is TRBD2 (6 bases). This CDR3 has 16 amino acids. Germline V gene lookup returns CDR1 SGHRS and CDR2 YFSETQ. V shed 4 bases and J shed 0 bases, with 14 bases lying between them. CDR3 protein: CASSGPLASSYNEQFF. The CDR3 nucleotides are TGCGCCAGCAGCGGCCCCCTAGCGAGCTCCTACAATGAGCAGTTCTTC.

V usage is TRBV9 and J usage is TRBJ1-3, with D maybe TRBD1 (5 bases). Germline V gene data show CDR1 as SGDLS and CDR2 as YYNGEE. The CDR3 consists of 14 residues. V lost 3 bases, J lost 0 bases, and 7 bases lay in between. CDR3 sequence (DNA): TGTGCCAGCAGCGAAGACAGCTCTGGAAACACCATATATTTT. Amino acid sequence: CASSEDSSGNTIYF.

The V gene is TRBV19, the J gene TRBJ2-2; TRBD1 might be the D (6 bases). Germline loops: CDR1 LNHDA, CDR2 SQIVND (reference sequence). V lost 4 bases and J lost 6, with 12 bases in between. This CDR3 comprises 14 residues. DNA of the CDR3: TGTGCCAGTAGTAGCGTAGGACAGTCCGGGGAGCTGTTTTTT. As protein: CASSSVGQSGELFF.

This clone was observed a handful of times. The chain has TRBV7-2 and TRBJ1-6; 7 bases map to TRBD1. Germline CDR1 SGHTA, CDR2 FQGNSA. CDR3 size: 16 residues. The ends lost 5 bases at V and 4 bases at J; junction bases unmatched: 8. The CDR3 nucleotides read TGTGCCAGCAGCCAAAGGGCAGGGGGATATAATTCACCCCTCCACTTT. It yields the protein CASSQRAGGYNSPLHF.

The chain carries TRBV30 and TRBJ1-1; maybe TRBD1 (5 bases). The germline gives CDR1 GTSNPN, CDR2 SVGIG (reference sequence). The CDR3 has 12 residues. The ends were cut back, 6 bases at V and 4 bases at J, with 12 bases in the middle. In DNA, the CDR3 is TGTGCCTGTCTTATGGGGGGCACTGAAGCTTTCTTT. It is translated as CACLMGGTEAFF. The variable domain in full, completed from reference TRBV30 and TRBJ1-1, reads SQTIHQWPATLVQPVGSPLSLECTVEGTSNPNLYWYRQAAGRGLQLLFYSVGIGQISSEVPQNLSASRPQDRQFILSSKKLLLSDSGFYLCACLMGGTEAFFGQGTRLTVV.

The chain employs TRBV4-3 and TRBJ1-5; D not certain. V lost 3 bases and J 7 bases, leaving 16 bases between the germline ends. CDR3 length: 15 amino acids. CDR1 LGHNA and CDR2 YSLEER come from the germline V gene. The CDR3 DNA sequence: TGCGCCAGCAGCCAGGACCAGCACGGGGTGCAGCCCCAGCATTTT. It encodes CASSQDQHGVQPQHF.

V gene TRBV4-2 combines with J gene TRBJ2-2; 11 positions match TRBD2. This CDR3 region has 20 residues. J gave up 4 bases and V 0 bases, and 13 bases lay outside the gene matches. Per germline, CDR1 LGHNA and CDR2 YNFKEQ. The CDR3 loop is CASSQDTVVAGGPGTGELFF. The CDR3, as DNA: TGTGCCAGCAGCCAAGATACGGTGGTAGCGGGAGGGCCAGGCACCGGGGAGCTGTTTTTT.

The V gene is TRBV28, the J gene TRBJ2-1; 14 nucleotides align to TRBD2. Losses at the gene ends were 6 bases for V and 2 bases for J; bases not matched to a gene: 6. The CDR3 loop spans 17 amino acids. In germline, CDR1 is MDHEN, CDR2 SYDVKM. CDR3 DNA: TGTGCCAGCAGGACTAGCGGGAGGGCGAAGACCTACAATGAGCAGTTCTTC. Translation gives CASRTSGRAKTYNEQFF.

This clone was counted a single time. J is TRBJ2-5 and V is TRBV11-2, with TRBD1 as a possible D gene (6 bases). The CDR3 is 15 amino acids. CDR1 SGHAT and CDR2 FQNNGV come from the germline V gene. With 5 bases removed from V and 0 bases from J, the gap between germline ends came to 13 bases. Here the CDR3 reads CASSRSQGYQETQYF. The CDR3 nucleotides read TGTGCCAGCAGCCGTTCCCAGGGGTACCAAGAGACCCAGTACTTC.

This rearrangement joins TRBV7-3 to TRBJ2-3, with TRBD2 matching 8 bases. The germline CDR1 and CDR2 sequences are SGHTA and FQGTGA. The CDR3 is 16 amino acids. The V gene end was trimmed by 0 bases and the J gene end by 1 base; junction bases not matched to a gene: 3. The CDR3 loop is CASSLTPGGGTDTQYF. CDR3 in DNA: TGTGCCAGCAGCTTAACCCCGGGAGGGGGCACAGATACGCAGTATTTT.

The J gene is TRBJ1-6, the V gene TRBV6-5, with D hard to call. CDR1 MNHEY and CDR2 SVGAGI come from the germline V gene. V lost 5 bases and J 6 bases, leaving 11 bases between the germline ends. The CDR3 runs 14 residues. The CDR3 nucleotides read TGTGCCAGCAGTAACCGGGAGCCTAATTCACCCCTCCACTTT. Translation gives CASSNREPNSPLHF.

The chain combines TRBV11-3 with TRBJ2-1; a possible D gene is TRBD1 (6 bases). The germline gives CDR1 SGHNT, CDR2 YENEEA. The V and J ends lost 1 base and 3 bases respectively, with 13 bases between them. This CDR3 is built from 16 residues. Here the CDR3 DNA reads TGTGCCAGCAGCTTAGCCGGGACACCCTACTACAATGAGCAGTTCTTC. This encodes CASSLAGTPYYNEQFF.

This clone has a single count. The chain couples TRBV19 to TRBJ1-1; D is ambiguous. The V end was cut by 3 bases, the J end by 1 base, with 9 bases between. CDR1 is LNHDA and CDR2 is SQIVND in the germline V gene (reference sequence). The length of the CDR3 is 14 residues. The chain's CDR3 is CASSIAHPNTEAFF. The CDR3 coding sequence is TGTGCCAGTAGTATCGCACACCCGAACACTGAAGCTTTCTTT.

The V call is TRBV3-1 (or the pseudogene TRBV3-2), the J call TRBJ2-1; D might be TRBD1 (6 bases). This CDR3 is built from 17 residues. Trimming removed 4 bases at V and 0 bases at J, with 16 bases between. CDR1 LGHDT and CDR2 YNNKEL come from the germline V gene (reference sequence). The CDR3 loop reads CASSPPAEGGSYNEQFF. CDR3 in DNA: TGTGCCAGCAGCCCCCCCGCGGAAGGGGGCTCCTACAATGAGCAGTTCTTC.

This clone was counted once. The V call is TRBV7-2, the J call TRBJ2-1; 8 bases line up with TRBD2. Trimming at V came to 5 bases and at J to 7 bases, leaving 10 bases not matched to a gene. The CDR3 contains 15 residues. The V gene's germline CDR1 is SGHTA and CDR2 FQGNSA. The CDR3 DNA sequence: TGTGCCAGCAGCCCAAGAGCGGGAGAGTTGAATGAGCAGTTCTTC. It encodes CASSPRAGELNEQFF. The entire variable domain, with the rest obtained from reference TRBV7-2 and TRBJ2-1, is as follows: GAGVSQSPSNKVTEKGKDVELRCDPISGHTALYWYRQSLGQGLEFLIYFQGNSAPDKSGLPSDRFSAERTGGSVSTLTIQRTQQEDSAVYLCASSPRAGELNEQFFGPGTRLTVL.

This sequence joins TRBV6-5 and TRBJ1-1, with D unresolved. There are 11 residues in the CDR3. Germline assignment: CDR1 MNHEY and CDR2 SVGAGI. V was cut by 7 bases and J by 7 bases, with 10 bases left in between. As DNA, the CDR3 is TGTGCCAGCATCAGTTACCTTGAAGCTTTCTTT. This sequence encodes CASISYLEAFF.

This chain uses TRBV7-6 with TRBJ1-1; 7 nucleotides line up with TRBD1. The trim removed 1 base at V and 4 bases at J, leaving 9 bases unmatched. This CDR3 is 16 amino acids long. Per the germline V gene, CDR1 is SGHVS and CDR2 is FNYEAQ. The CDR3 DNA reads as TGTGCCAGCAGCTTAGTCCCTCTGACAGGGCGCACTGAAGCTTTCTTT. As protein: CASSLVPLTGRTEAFF.

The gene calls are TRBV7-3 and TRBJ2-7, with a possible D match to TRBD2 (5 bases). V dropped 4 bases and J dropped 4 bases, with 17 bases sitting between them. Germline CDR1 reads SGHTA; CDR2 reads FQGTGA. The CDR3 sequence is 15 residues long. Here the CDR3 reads CASSWKGLSRYEQYF. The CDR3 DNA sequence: TGTGCCAGCAGCTGGAAAGGACTTAGCAGGTACGAGCAGTACTTC.